A selection of T cell receptor beta chains follows, all from one sample in a study of blood T cells in healthy people across ages. TCRdb analysed the 5' RACE reads with MiXCR anew, one entry per CDR3 protein. The sample includes 760,000 or so distinct CDR3 sequences, approximately 25% seen only once; the top ten take under 9.5%. This sample also appeared in a second study, on T cells of mothers and their children.

The sample comprised blood. The receptors stem from a boy between 10 and 17 years old in good health. Both conserved end residues are part of each CDR3. The D gene is left open where the match is weak. Some rows mark clone size as missing; the rest say once, few, many or name a class of expanded clone.

>TRBJ2-1|TRBV11-2|NA|TRBD1
CASSLVASGGPMSEQFF
TGTGCCAGCAGCTTAGTTGCCTCAGGGGGCCCTATGAGTGAGCAGTTCTTC
>TRBJ1-4|TRBV7-2|many|NA
CASSLVGGANEKLFF
TGTGCCAGCAGCTTAGTCGGGGGGGCTAATGAAAAACTGTTTTTT
>TRBJ2-5|TRBV7-2|once|NA
CASSSGLTEEFF
TGTGCCAGCAGCTCCGGACTAACCGAGGAGTTCTTC
>TRBJ2-5|TRBV5-1|few|TRBD2
CASSPGTSGSGETQYF
TGCGCCAGCAGCCCTGGGACTAGCGGGAGCGGGGAGACCCAGTACTTC
>TRBJ2-7|TRBV12-3/TRBV12-4|NA|NA
CASSLSLIGSYEQYF
TGTGCCAGCAGTTTGTCTCTCATCGGGTCCTACGAGCAGTACTTC
>TRBJ2-7|TRBV6-1|few|NA
CASSEALYYEQYF
TGTGCCAGCAGTGAAGCCCTCTACTACGAGCAGTACTTC
>TRBJ2-7|TRBV20-1|many|NA
CSARAMDNPIYEQYF
TGCAGTGCTAGAGCAATGGACAACCCGATCTACGAGCAGTACTTC
>TRBJ2-3|TRBV10-3|many|NA
CAISEGIYTDTQYF
TGTGCCATCAGTGAAGGAATTTATACAGATACGCAGTATTTT
>TRBJ1-5|TRBV6-2/TRBV6-3|NA|TRBD1
CASIPAGQLNQPQHF
TGTGCCAGCATTCCCGCGGGACAGTTAAATCAGCCCCAGCATTTT
>TRBJ1-1|TRBV12-3/TRBV12-4|NA|NA
CASITVNTEAFF
TGTGCCAGCATAACAGTGAACACTGAAGCTTTCTTT
>TRBJ2-1|TRBV5-5|NA|NA
CASSLSRASEQFF
TGTGCCAGCAGCTTGAGCAGGGCTAGTGAGCAGTTCTTC
>TRBJ1-4|TRBV7-9|few|TRBD1
CASSLIGQGTEKLFF
TGTGCCAGCAGCTTGATCGGACAGGGGACTGAAAAACTGTTTTTT
>TRBJ1-3|TRBV12-3/TRBV12-4|NA|TRBD1
CASRQTGRGENTIYF
TGTGCCAGCAGGCAGACAGGGAGAGGAGAAAACACCATATATTTT
>TRBJ1-4|TRBV6-2/TRBV6-3|many|NA
CASSKKEKLFF
TGTGCCAGCAGCAAGAAGGAAAAACTGTTTTTT
>TRBJ2-5|TRBV28|few|NA
CASSPVPGQETQYF
TGTGCCAGCAGCCCGGTCCCGGGGCAAGAGACCCAGTACTTC
>TRBJ1-2|TRBV12-3/TRBV12-4|NA|NA
CASSFGPGYTF
TGTGCCAGCAGTTTTGGTCCAGGCTACACCTTC
>TRBJ1-1|TRBV5-1|NA|NA
CASSAQGQNTEAFF
TGCGCCAGCAGCGCCCAGGGGCAGAACACTGAAGCTTTCTTT
>TRBJ2-1|TRBV6-5|NA|NA
CASTMGGIHNEQFF
TGTGCCAGCACCATGGGTGGGATTCACAATGAGCAGTTCTTC
>TRBJ2-2|TRBV12-3/TRBV12-4|few|NA
CASSRLGNTGELFF
TGTGCCAGCAGTAGACTGGGAAACACCGGGGAGCTGTTTTTT
>TRBJ1-4|TRBV7-9|few|NA
CASRPALNEKLFF
TGTGCCAGCAGACCCGCCCTAAATGAAAAACTGTTTTTT
>TRBJ2-3|TRBV29-1|NA|NA
CSVDAGTRRRTDTQYF
TGCAGCGTTGATGCAGGGACCCGGAGGAGGACAGATACGCAGTATTTT
>TRBJ2-2|TRBV12-3/TRBV12-4|NA|TRBD2
CASSLELGGRDTGELFF
TGTGCCAGCAGTTTAGAATTAGGCGGGAGGGACACCGGGGAGCTGTTTTTT
>TRBJ2-5|TRBV6-2/TRBV6-3|few|NA
CASSYPQGGQETQYF
TGTGCCAGCAGTTACCCTCAGGGGGGACAAGAGACCCAGTACTTC
>TRBJ1-2|TRBV20-1|few|TRBD1
CSAPDREVGGYTF
TGCAGTGCGCCCGACAGGGAAGTTGGCGGCTACACCTTC
>TRBJ2-7|TRBV20-1|NA|NA
CSAQEGGYEQYF
TGCAGTGCCCAAGAAGGGGGATACGAGCAGTACTTC
>TRBJ2-1|TRBV29-1|NA|NA
CSVEDRSVYNEQFF
TGCAGCGTTGAAGACAGGAGCGTCTACAATGAGCAGTTCTTC
>TRBJ2-7|TRBV9|NA|NA
CASSPRFSHEQYF
TGTGCCAGCAGCCCCCGTTTTAGCCACGAGCAGTACTTC
>TRBJ2-1|TRBV21-1|NA|NA
CASSANRRDLRRFF
TGTGCCAGCAGCGCCAACCGTCGGGACCTGCGTCGGTTCTTC
>TRBJ2-3|TRBV19|few|NA
CATTDYHTDTQYF
TGTGCCACTACGGATTATCACACAGATACGCAGTATTTT
>TRBJ1-2|TRBV6-2/TRBV6-3|NA|NA
CASSKEVIGYTF
TGTGCCAGCAGCAAGGAGGTTATCGGCTACACCTTC
>TRBJ1-1|TRBV19|once|NA
CASSIGGPNTEAFF
TGTGCCAGTAGTATCGGGGGTCCGAACACTGAAGCTTTCTTT
>TRBJ2-7|TRBV6-4|few|NA
CASIGPDSYEQYF
TGTGCCAGCATCGGTCCCGACTCCTACGAGCAGTACTTC
>TRBJ2-1|TRBV19|few|NA
CASRSGVVYNEQFF
TGTGCCAGTAGATCGGGAGTGGTTTACAATGAGCAGTTCTTC
>TRBJ1-4|TRBV18|NA|NA
CASSPGEEPEKLFF
TGTGCCAGCTCACCAGGAGAAGAGCCTGAAAAACTGTTTTTT
>TRBJ2-5|TRBV12-3/TRBV12-4|few|NA
CASSLYSVGGIGETQYF
TGTGCCAGCAGTTTATACAGCGTAGGAGGCATCGGAGAGACCCAGTACTTC
>TRBJ2-7|TRBV5-1|NA|NA
CASSESPAYEQYF
TGCGCCAGCAGCGAGTCCCCGGCCTACGAGCAGTACTTC
>TRBJ2-1|TRBV10-3|once|NA
CATTIQQGNEQFF
TGTGCCACAACGATCCAACAGGGTAATGAGCAGTTCTTC
>TRBJ2-7|TRBV20-1|NA|NA
CSARTGLLSYEQYF
TGCAGTGCTAGAACGGGACTCCTATCCTACGAGCAGTACTTC
>TRBJ2-5|TRBV3-1|NA|TRBD2
CASSHRSGRETQYF
TGTGCCAGCAGCCATCGTAGCGGGAGGGAGACCCAGTACTTC
>TRBJ2-2|TRBV7-8|few|NA
CASSLVGTPSGTGELFF
TGTGCCAGCAGCTTAGTAGGGACCCCCTCGGGCACCGGGGAGCTGTTTTTT
>TRBJ2-2|TRBV5-8|many|NA
CASSLGRRGFGELFF
TGTGCCAGCAGCTTGGGTAGACGGGGCTTCGGGGAGCTGTTTTTT
>TRBJ2-1|TRBV20-1|few|NA
CSARPSGGGEQFF
TGCAGTGCTAGACCCAGCGGAGGGGGTGAGCAGTTCTTC
>TRBJ1-3|TRBV6-5|NA|NA
CASRSSGKNTIYF
TGTGCCAGCAGAAGCTCGGGGAAGAACACCATATATTTT
>TRBJ2-7|TRBV3-1|NA|TRBD2
CASSQPSGFSYEQYF
TGTGCCAGCAGCCAACCTAGCGGCTTCTCCTACGAGCAGTACTTC